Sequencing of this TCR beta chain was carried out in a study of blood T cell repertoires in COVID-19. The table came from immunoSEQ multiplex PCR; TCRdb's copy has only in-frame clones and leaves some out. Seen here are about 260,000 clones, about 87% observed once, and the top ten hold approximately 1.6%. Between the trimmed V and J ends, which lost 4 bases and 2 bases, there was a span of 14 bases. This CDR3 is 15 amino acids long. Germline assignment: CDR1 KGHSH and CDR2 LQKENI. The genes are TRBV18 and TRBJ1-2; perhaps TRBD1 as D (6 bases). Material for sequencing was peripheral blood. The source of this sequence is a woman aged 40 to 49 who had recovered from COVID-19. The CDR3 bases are TGTGCCAGCTCACTGAGGGGCGACAGGAACTATGGCTACACCTTC. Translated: CASSLRGDRNYGYTF. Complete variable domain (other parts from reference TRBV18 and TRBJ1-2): NAGVMQNPRHLVRRRGQEARLRCSPMKGHSHVYWYRQLPEEGLKFMVYLQKENIIDESGMPKERFSAEFPKEGPSILRIQQVVRGDSAAYFCASSLRGDRNYGYTFGSGTRLTVV.